This is a list of T cell receptor beta chains from one sample in a study of T cells in Graves' hyperthyroidism and ophthalmopathy. TCRdb re-called the multiplex PCR reads through MiXCR, storing one row per CDR3 protein. This table holds roughly 660,000 distinct CDR3 sequences, around a sixth found once. What was sequenced was blood. These receptors all come from a man between 45 and 60 years old with Graves' hyperthyroidism. CDR3s include the opening cysteine and the closing phenylalanine or tryptophan. The D gene is left open where the match is weak. Clone size is given for some rows only: seen once, a few or many times, or a class if the clone is expanded.

12 | TRBJ1-1 | . | few | TRBV18 | TGTGCCAGCTCACCCGACAGAGTTGAAGCTTTCTTT | CASSPDRVEAFF
15 | TRBJ2-1 | TRBD2 | many | TRBV11-2 | TGTGCCAGCAGCTTGGGAGCGGGAGCCCACAATGAGCAGTTCTTC | CASSLGAGAHNEQFF
14 | TRBJ1-2 | . | . | TRBV5-1 | TGCGCCAGCAGCGCCGACACGGGGGATTATGGCTACACCTTC | CASSADTGDYGYTF
16 | TRBJ2-3 | . | few | TRBV4-1 | TGCGCCAGCAGCGGAAGAGTTGTAGGGGCCGCAGATACGCAGTATTTT | CASSGRVVGAADTQYF
13 | TRBJ2-2 | . | . | TRBV29-1 | TGCAGCGTTGGTACGACCGGGAGTGGGGAGCTGTTTTTT | CSVGTTGSGELFF
19 | TRBJ2-3 | . | . | TRBV4-1 | TGCGCCAGCAGCCGAGCGCCATCCCTAGGGGGGAGGGACCTTAGCGCGCAGTATTTT | CASSRAPSLGGRDLSAQYF
15 | TRBJ2-2 | TRBD1 | . | TRBV6-1 | TGTGCCAGCAGGACGGACAGGGTGGACACCGGGGAGCTGTTTTTT | CASRTDRVDTGELFF
13 | TRBJ1-3 | . | . | TRBV29-1 | TGCAGCGTGAGCACGTACTCTGGAAACACCATATATTTT | CSVSTYSGNTIYF
14 | TRBJ1-1 | TRBD1 | few | TRBV29-1 | TGCAGCGTCATACTACAGGGGATGGGGACTGAAGCTTTCTTT | CSVILQGMGTEAFF
15 | TRBJ1-2 | . | . | TRBV7-2 | TGTCCCAGCAGCCAAAACCACGAGGGCTACTATGGCTACACCTTC | CPSSQNHEGYYGYTF
13 | TRBJ1-1 | . | . | TRBV10-3 | TGTGCCACCCAACAGACAGAGAACACTGAAGCTTTCTTT | CATQQTENTEAFF
13 | TRBJ2-7 | TRBD2 | . | TRBV29-1 | TGCAGCGTTGAATTAGCGGGAGTAAAGGAGCAGTACTTC | CSVELAGVKEQYF
17 | TRBJ2-2 | . | . | TRBV20-1 | TGCAGTGCTAGAGTGGGAGCGGCGGGCCTTAACACCGGGGAGCTGTTTTTT | CSARVGAAGLNTGELFF
12 | TRBJ1-1 | . | few | TRBV20-1 | TGCAGTGCGACGGACAGCGTCACTGAAGCTTTCTTT | CSATDSVTEAFF
17 | TRBJ2-7 | TRBD2 | many | TRBV6-6 | TGTGCCAGCAGTTACTCGTCTAGCGGGACGGGCTCCTACGAGCAGTACTTC | CASSYSSSGTGSYEQYF
17 | TRBJ2-5 | TRBD1 | many | TRBV28 | TGTGCCAGCAGTTCTTTCCGGGACAGGGGGCGCGAGGAGACCCAGTACTTC | CASSSFRDRGREETQYF
17 | TRBJ2-2 | . | . | TRBV6-2/TRBV6-3 | TGTGCCAGCAGTTCGCCCTCAAGGTGGGAGGTTATCGGGGAGCTGTTTTTT | CASSSPSRWEVIGELFF
12 | TRBJ2-5 | . | . | TRBV29-1 | TGCAGCGTTGTTGGAGGGGCGGAGACCCAGTACTTC | CSVVGGAETQYF
14 | TRBJ2-2 | . | many | TRBV29-1 | TGCAGCGTGGCCGGGACTGACTACACCGGGGAGCTGTTTTTT | CSVAGTDYTGELFF
16 | TRBJ1-5 | TRBD1 | . | TRBV20-1 | TGCAGTGCTAGGGTCCCCGGACAGGGAAGCAATCAGCCCCAGCATTTT | CSARVPGQGSNQPQHF
15 | TRBJ1-2 | . | . | TRBV3-1 | TGTGCCAGCAGCCCCGCCCTCGGACAAGACGGGGGCTACACCTTC | CASSPALGQDGGYTF
14 | TRBJ2-2 | TRBD2 | . | TRBV6-2/TRBV6-3 | TGTGCCAGCACAATCGTGGGGGGGGCCGGGGAGCTGTTTTTT | CASTIVGGAGELFF
14 | TRBJ1-2 | . | many | TRBV27 | TGTGCCAGCAGGGGATTTGGGGCTGGCTATGGCTACACCTTC | CASRGFGAGYGYTF
16 | TRBJ2-5 | TRBD2 | many | TRBV7-9 | TGTGCCAGCAGCTCGTTTCGCGGGAGTAGTGAAGAGACCCAGTACTTC | CASSSFRGSSEETQYF
16 | TRBJ2-5 | TRBD2 | . | TRBV12-5 | TGTGCTAGTGGGGGACTAGCGGGACCTCACCAAGAGACCCAGTACTTC | CASGGLAGPHQETQYF
12 | TRBJ1-2 | TRBD1 | few | TRBV19 | TGTGCCACCGACAGGGGGAATCGTGGCTACACCTTC | CATDRGNRGYTF